This is a list of T cell receptor beta chains from one sample in a study of blood T cell repertoires in COVID-19. Sequenced by immunoSEQ multiplex PCR; TCRdb stores in-frame clones only, minus some. The profile shows approximately 210,000 clones, around 90% of them singletons. The sequencing sample was made of peripheral blood. The receptors shown here come from a man aged 65 to 79 with acute or convalescent COVID-19. Each CDR3 is given with its conserved first and last residue. The D gene is left open where the match is weak. Only part of the rows carry a size: once, few, many, or a class if the clone is expanded.

j_call v_call d_call clone_size cdr3_aa cdr3_nt
TRBJ2-7 TRBV6-5 TRBD1 NA CASSSLKQGNEQYF TGTGCCAGCAGCTCCCTAAAACAGGGGAACGAGCAGTACTTC
TRBJ2-6 TRBV14 NA NA CASSQTTDRGANVLTF TGTGCCAGCAGCCAAACCACGGACAGAGGGGCCAACGTCCTGACTTTC
TRBJ2-7 TRBV9 NA NA CASSRRDNEQYF TGTGCCAGCAGCCGGCGGGATAACGAGCAGTACTTC
TRBJ1-3 TRBV19 NA once CASSPLSSGNTIYF TGTGCCAGTAGTCCACTGAGCTCTGGAAACACCATATATTTT
TRBJ2-1 TRBV5-1 NA NA CASSLSLASNEQFF TGCGCCAGCAGCTTGTCTCTAGCATCCAATGAGCAGTTCTTC
TRBJ2-1 TRBV11-2 NA NA CASSLGLDNEQFF TGTGCCAGCAGCTTAGGCTTAGACAATGAGCAGTTCTTC
TRBJ2-3 TRBV7-2 TRBD2 NA CASSLRLAGGAGQYF TGTGCCAGCAGCTTACGACTAGCGGGAGGGGCGGGGCAGTATTTT
TRBJ2-3 TRBV7-6 TRBD2 NA CASSLALGGSSTDTQYF TGTGCCAGCAGCTTAGCGCTAGGCGGGAGTAGTACAGATACGCAGTATTTT
TRBJ2-1 TRBV11-1 TRBD2 once CASSLASGTSTEQFF TGTGCCAGCAGCTTAGCGAGTGGGACTAGCACTGAGCAGTTCTTC
TRBJ1-2 TRBV3-1/TRBV3-2 NA NA CASSPLGGALSYGYTF TGTGCCAGCAGCCCCCTAGGAGGGGCACTAAGCTATGGCTACACCTTC
TRBJ2-2 TRBV29-1 TRBD2 NA CSGGLAGEPGELFF TGCAGCGGCGGACTAGCGGGAGAGCCCGGGGAGCTGTTTTTT
TRBJ2-1 TRBV4-2 NA NA CASSQDLRQGTYNEQFF TGTGCCAGCAGCCAAGATCTAAGGCAGGGGACCTACAATGAGCAGTTCTTC
TRBJ1-6 TRBV18 NA once CASSPDSGSSPLHF TGTGCCAGCTCCCCCGACAGTGGTAGTTCACCCCTCCACTTT
TRBJ2-5 TRBV15 NA NA CATSREGTQGKETQYF TGTGCCACCAGCAGAGAGGGGACACAGGGTAAAGAGACCCAGTACTTC
TRBJ2-3 TRBV5-4 TRBD2 NA CASSLGTSDTQYF TGTGCCAGCAGCTTAGGGACTAGCGATACGCAGTATTTT
TRBJ2-1 TRBV18 TRBD2 NA CASSPILAGDNEQFF TGTGCCAGCTCACCAATCCTAGCGGGAGATAATGAGCAGTTCTTC
TRBJ2-2 TRBV7-3 NA NA CASSSGLTGELFF TGTGCCAGCAGCTCGGGACTTACCGGGGAGCTGTTTTTT
TRBJ1-4 TRBV7-9 NA few CASSLALDEKLFF TGTGCCAGCAGCTTAGCTCTCGATGAAAAACTGTTTTTT
TRBJ1-2 TRBV11-2 NA NA CASSLGGESGYTF TGTGCCAGCAGCTTAGGGGGCGAGTCTGGCTACACCTTC
TRBJ2-3 TRBV7-8 NA NA CASSLRELLLTSTDTQYF TGTGCCAGCAGCTTAAGGGAGCTCCTCCTTACTAGCACAGATACGCAGTATTTT
TRBJ2-3 TRBV15 NA NA CATSRDRRKIQYTDTQYF TGTGCCACCAGCAGAGATCGGCGGAAAATCCAATACACAGATACGCAGTATTTT
TRBJ2-5 TRBV6-5 TRBD2 NA CASGLAGGRTETQYF TGTGCCAGCGGCCTAGCGGGAGGGCGAACGGAGACCCAGTACTTC
TRBJ1-2 TRBV28 TRBD1 NA CASSFTGVYGYTF TGTGCCAGCAGTTTTACAGGGGTTTATGGCTACACCTTC
TRBJ1-3 TRBV6-5 NA NA CASSYLRRGTGNTIYF TGTGCCAGCAGTTACTTAAGGAGAGGGACTGGAAACACCATATATTTT
TRBJ2-1 TRBV29-1 NA NA CSARTDYGQFF TGCAGCGCCCGAACGGACTATGGGCAGTTCTTC
TRBJ2-5 TRBV2 TRBD2 NA CASSAGLAEETQYF TGTGCCAGCAGCGCAGGACTAGCGGAAGAGACCCAGTACTTC
TRBJ2-2 TRBV2 NA NA CASSREVSAGELFF TGTGCCAGCAGCAGGGAAGTTTCAGCCGGGGAGCTGTTTTTT
TRBJ2-7 TRBV4-1 TRBD2 NA CASSQDTTSGRANF TGCGCCAGCAGCCAAGATACCACTAGCGGGAGGGCGAACTTC
TRBJ1-5 TRBV19 NA NA CASSMQGNNQPQHF TGTGCCAGTAGTATGCAGGGAAACAATCAGCCCCAGCATTTT
TRBJ1-3 TRBV5-1 NA NA CASSTTRGSGNTIYF TGCGCCAGCAGCACGACCCGGGGCTCTGGAAACACCATATATTTT
TRBJ2-3 TRBV15 NA NA CATRVQGGTDTQYF TGTGCCACCCGGGTCCAGGGTGGTACGGATACGCAGTATTTT
TRBJ1-2 TRBV6-5 NA NA CASISRGFHGYTF TGTGCCAGCATCTCCAGGGGATTTCATGGCTACACCTTC
TRBJ1-1 TRBV5-8 NA NA CASSLIVGGTEAFF TGTGCCAGCAGCTTGATCGTAGGGGGCACTGAAGCTTTCTTT
TRBJ2-2 TRBV3-1/TRBV3-2 NA NA CASSRPGPNTGELFF TGTGCCAGCAGCCGCCCGGGTCCGAACACCGGGGAGCTGTTTTTT
TRBJ2-3 TRBV6-5 NA NA CASSRQKGADTQYF TGTGCCAGCAGCCGGCAAAAGGGGGCAGATACGCAGTATTTT
TRBJ2-6 TRBV29-1 NA NA CSVEAVSGANVLTF TGCAGCGTTGAAGCCGTCTCTGGGGCCAACGTCCTGACTTTC
TRBJ1-4 TRBV19 TRBD1 few CASSQGAREKLFF TGTGCCAGTAGCCAGGGGGCCAGGGAAAAACTGTTTTTT
TRBJ1-3 TRBV5-1 TRBD1 NA CASSPLTTGAGNTIYF TGCGCCAGCAGCCCTTTAACGACAGGGGCCGGAAACACCATATATTTT
TRBJ1-4 TRBV7-9 TRBD1 NA CASSPGQGGEKLFF TGTGCCAGCAGCCCCGGACAGGGTGGGGAAAAACTGTTTTTT
TRBJ2-5 TRBV5-6 NA NA CASSLAASGWGPETQYF TGTGCCAGCAGCTTGGCCGCTAGCGGTTGGGGGCCAGAGACCCAGTACTTC
TRBJ1-1 TRBV6-6 NA NA CASSYQGRAFF TGTGCCAGCAGTTACCAGGGTCGAGCTTTCTTT
TRBJ1-1 TRBV6-5 NA NA CASQSDGSGTEAFF TGTGCCAGTCAATCGGACGGATCGGGGACTGAAGCTTTCTTT
TRBJ2-2 TRBV25-1 NA NA CASSAYRSGTGELFF TGTGCCAGCAGTGCGTACAGGAGTGGCACCGGGGAGCTGTTTTTT
TRBJ2-5 TRBV12-3/TRBV12-4 TRBD1 NA CASSFTGGETQYF TGTGCCAGCAGTTTCACAGGGGGAGAGACCCAGTACTTC
TRBJ1-3 TRBV19 NA NA CASRGALIGNTIYF TGTGCCAGTAGAGGGGCCTTGATTGGAAACACCATATATTTT
TRBJ2-7 TRBV7-2 NA NA CASRPIGGNYEQYF TGTGCCAGCAGACCCATTGGCGGGAACTACGAGCAGTACTTC
TRBJ2-3 TRBV4-2 NA NA CASSQEWQGKDTQYF TGTGCCAGCAGCCAAGAATGGCAGGGGAAAGATACGCAGTATTTT
TRBJ2-2 TRBV29-1 NA NA CSVAIQGSANTGELFF TGCAGCGTTGCCATACAGGGATCTGCGAACACCGGGGAGCTGTTTTTT